These 4 T cell receptor beta chains were sequenced from one sample in a study of cytomegalovirus exposure and HLA in healthy donors. The PCR ran on 60 Vbeta and 13 Jbeta primers. TCRdb's table, derived via immunoSEQ multiplex PCR, lists solely in-frame clones and lacks some. The table records about 140,000 clones, 65% to 85% of them present only once. What was sequenced was PBMCs. These receptors were obtained from a man aged 50-59 years in good health and CMV-seronegative.

V and J are TRBV9 and TRBJ2-7, with D maybe TRBD2 (6 bases). The CDR3 consists of 16 residues. Per the germline V gene, CDR1 is SGDLS and CDR2 is YYNGEE. The V gene lost 0 bases and the J gene lost 0 bases, with 13 bases spanning the gap. CDR3 in DNA: TGTGCCAGCAGCGTAGGGAGCGGCGGGGCCTCCTACGAGCAGTACTTC. It specifies CASSVGSGGASYEQYF.

The chain has TRBV4-2 and TRBJ2-5; 11 bases line up with TRBD2. Germline trimming cut 4 bases from V and 3 bases from J; bases unmatched to any gene: 10. CDR1 LGHNA and CDR2 YNFKEQ come from the germline V gene. CDR3 length equals 17 residues. The CDR3 loop is CASSPTGQGLAEETQYF. The CDR3 DNA reads TGTGCCAGCAGCCCCACGGGGCAGGGACTAGCGGAAGAGACCCAGTACTTC.

CDR3 DNA: TGTGCCAGCAGCTTCCTCCGGGGGAGCGGGGAGACCCAGTACTTC. Amino acid sequence: CASSFLRGSGETQYF. The rearrangement joins TRBV7-8 to TRBJ2-5, with a weak D call TRBD2 (6 bases). This CDR3 is 15 amino acids long. Germline CDR1 SGHVS, CDR2 FQNEAQ. Trimming removed 3 bases from V and 5 bases from J, with 16 bases in between.

In its sample, this clone was seen a few times. The CDR3 is CSVVQGSPPEQYF. CDR3 DNA sequence: TGCAGCGTTGTGCAGGGGTCACCTCCAGAGCAGTACTTC. The rearrangement joins TRBV29-1 to TRBJ2-7; possibly TRBD1 for D (6 bases). The CDR3 is 13 residues long. V was pared by 4 bases and J by 7 bases, with 17 bases between. CDR1 and CDR2 (germline): SQVTM, ANQGSEA.